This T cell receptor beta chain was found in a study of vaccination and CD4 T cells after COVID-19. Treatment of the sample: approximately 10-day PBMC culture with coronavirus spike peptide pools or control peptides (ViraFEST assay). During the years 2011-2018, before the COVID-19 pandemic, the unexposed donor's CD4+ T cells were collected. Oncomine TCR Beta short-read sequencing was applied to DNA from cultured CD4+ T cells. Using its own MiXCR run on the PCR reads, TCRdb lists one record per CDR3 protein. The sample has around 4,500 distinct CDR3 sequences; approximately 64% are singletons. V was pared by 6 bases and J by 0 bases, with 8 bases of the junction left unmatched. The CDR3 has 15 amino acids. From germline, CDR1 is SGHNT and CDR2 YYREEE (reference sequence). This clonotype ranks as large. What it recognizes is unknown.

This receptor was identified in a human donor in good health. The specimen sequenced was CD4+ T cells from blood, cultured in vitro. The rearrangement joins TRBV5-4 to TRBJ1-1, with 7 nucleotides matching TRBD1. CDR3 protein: CASIRPGQLNTEAFF. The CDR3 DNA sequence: TGTGCCAGCATCAGACCGGGACAGCTGAACACTGAAGCTTTCTTT.